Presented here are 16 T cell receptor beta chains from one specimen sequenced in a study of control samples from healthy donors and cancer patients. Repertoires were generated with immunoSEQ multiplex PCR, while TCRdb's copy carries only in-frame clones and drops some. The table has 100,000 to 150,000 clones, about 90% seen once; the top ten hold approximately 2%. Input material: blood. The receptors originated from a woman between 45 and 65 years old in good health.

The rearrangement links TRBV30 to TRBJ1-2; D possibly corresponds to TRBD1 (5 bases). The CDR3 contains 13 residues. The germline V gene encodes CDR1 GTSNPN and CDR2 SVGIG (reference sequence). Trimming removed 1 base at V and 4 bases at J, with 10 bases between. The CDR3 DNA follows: TGTGCCTGGAGTGAGGCAGGGCGCTATGGCTACACCTTC. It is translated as CAWSEAGRYGYTF.

CDR3 residues: CASSLNSGDSPLHF. CDR3 coding DNA: TGTGCCAGCAGCTTAAATTCGGGGGATTCACCCCTCCACTTT. The chain carries TRBV11-3 and TRBJ1-6; the D gene is possibly TRBD1 (5 bases). The CDR3 runs to 14 residues. Trimming shortened V by 2 bases and J by 8 bases, and 10 bases separated the two germline ends. Germline CDR1 SGHNT, CDR2 YENEEA.

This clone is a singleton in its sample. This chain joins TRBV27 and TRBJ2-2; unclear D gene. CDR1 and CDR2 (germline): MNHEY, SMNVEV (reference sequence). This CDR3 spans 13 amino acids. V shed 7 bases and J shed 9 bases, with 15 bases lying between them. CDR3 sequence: CASMGSAIRELFF. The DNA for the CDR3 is TGTGCCAGCATGGGATCAGCAATCCGGGAGCTGTTTTTT.

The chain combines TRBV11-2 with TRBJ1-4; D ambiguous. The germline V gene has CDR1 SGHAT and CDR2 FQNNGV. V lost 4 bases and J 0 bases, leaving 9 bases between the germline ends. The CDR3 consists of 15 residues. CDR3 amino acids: CASSSISTTNEKLFF. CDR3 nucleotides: TGTGCCAGCAGCTCGATCAGTACAACTAATGAAAAACTGTTTTTT.

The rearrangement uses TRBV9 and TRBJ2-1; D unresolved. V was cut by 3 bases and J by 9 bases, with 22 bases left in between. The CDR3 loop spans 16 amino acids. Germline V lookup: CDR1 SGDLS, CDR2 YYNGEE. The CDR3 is CASSATLTTSATEQFF. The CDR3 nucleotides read TGTGCCAGCAGCGCCACTTTAACCACCAGCGCCACTGAGCAGTTCTTC.

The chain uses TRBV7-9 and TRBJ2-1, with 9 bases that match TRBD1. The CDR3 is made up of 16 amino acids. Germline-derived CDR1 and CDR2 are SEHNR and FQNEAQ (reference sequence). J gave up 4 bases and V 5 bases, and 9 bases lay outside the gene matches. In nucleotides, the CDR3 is TGTGCCAGCAGCGGTAGAGCCGGGACAGGGTACAATGAGCAGTTCTTC. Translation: CASSGRAGTGYNEQFF. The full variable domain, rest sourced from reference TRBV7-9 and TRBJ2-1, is DTGVSQNPRHKITKRGQNVTFRCDPISEHNRLYWYRQTLGQGPEFLTYFQNEAQLEKSRLLSDRFSAERPKGSFSTLEIQRTEQGDSAMYLCASSGRAGTGYNEQFFGPGTRLTVL.

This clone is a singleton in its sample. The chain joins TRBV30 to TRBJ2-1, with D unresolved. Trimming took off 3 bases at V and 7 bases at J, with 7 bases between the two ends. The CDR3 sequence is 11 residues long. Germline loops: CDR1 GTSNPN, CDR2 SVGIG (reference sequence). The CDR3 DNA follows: TGTGCCTGGAGCTTAAGGAATGAGCAGTTCTTC. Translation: CAWSLRNEQFF.

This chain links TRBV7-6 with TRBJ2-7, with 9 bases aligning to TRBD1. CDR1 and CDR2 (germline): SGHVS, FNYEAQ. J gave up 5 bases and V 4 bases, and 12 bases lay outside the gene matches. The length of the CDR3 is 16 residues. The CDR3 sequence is CASSWFRDRAVHEQYF. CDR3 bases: TGTGCCAGCAGCTGGTTCCGGGACAGGGCGGTCCACGAGCAGTACTTC. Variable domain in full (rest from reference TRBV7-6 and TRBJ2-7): GAGVSQSPRYKVTKRGQDVALRCDPISGHVSLYWYRQALGQGPEFLTYFNYEAQQDKSGLPNDRFSAERPEGSISTLTIQRTEQRDSAMYRCASSWFRDRAVHEQYFGPGTRLTVT.

As DNA, the CDR3 is TGCAGCGTTGAACAGAACTATGGCTACACCTTC. Residues: CSVEQNYGYTF. The V call is TRBV29-1, the J call TRBJ1-2, with no clear D. This CDR3 is built from 11 residues. Per the germline V gene, CDR1 is SQVTM and CDR2 is ANQGSEA. V dropped 2 bases and J dropped 2 bases, with 3 bases sitting between them. Looking up the rest from reference TRBV29-1 and TRBJ1-2 gives the full variable domain: SAVISQKPSRDICQRGTSLTIQCQVDSQVTMMFWYRQQPGQSLTLIATANQGSEATYESGFVIDKFPISRPNLTFSTLTVSNMSPEDSSIYLCSVEQNYGYTFGSGTRLTVV.

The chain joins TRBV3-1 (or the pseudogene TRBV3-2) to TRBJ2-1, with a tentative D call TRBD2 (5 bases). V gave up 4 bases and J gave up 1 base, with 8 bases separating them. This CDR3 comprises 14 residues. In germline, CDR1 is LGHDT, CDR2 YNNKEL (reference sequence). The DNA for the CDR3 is TGTGCCAGCAGCCGCGGGCGGTCCTACAATGAGCAGTTCTTC. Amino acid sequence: CASSRGRSYNEQFF.

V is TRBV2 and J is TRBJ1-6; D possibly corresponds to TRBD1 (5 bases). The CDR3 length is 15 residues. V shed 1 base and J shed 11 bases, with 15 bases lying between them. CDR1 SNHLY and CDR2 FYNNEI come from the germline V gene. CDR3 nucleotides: TGTGCCAGCAGTGAAGGGCAGGGTCTAATCGCACCCCTCCACTTT. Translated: CASSEGQGLIAPLHF. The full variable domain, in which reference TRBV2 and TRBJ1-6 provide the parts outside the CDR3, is EPEVTQTPSHQVTQMGQEVILRCVPISNHLYFYWYRQILGQKVEFLVSFYNNEISEKSEIFDDQFSVERPDGSNFTLKIRSTKLEDSAMYFCASSEGQGLIAPLHFGNGTRLTVT.

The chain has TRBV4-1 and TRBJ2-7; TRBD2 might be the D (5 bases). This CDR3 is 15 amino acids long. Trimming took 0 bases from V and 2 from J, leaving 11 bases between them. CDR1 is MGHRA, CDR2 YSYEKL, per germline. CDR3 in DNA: TGCGCCAGCAGCCAAGACGGCGGGTCGACCTACGAGCAGTACTTC. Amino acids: CASSQDGGSTYEQYF.

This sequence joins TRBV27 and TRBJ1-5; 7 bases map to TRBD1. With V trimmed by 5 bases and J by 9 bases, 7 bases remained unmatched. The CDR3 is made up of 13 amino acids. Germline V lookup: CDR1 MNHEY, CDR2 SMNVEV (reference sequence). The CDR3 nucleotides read TGTGCCAGCAGTGACAGGGATCACCGGCCCCAGCATTTT. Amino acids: CASSDRDHRPQHF.

CDR3 protein: CASSFGQPNEKLFF. The CDR3 DNA reads TGCGCCAGCAGCTTTGGACAGCCTAATGAAAAACTGTTTTTT. The rearrangement joins TRBV5-1 to TRBJ1-4; perhaps TRBD1 as D (6 bases). Germline V lookup: CDR1 SGHRS, CDR2 YFSETQ. The V end was cut by 2 bases, the J end by 3 bases, with 8 bases between. This CDR3 spans 14 amino acids.

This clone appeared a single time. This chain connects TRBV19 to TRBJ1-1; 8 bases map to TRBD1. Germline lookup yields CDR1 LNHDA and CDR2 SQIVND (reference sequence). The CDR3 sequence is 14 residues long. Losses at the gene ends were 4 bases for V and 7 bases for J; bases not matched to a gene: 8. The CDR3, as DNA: TGTGCCAGTAGTACGGACAGGGCCGAGAATGAAGCTTTCTTT. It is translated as CASSTDRAENEAFF.

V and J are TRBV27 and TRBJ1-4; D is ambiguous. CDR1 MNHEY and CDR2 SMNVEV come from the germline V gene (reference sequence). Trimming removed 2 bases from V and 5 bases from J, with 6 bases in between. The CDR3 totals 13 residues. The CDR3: CASSLAVNEKLFF. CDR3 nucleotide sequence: TGTGCCAGCAGTTTAGCCGTAAATGAAAAACTGTTTTTT. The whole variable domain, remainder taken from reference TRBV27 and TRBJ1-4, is EAQVTQNPRYLITVTGKKLTVTCSQNMNHEYMSWYRQDPGLGLRQIYYSMNVEVTDKGDVPEGYKVSRKEKRNFPLILESPSPNQTSLYFCASSLAVNEKLFFGSGTQLSVL.